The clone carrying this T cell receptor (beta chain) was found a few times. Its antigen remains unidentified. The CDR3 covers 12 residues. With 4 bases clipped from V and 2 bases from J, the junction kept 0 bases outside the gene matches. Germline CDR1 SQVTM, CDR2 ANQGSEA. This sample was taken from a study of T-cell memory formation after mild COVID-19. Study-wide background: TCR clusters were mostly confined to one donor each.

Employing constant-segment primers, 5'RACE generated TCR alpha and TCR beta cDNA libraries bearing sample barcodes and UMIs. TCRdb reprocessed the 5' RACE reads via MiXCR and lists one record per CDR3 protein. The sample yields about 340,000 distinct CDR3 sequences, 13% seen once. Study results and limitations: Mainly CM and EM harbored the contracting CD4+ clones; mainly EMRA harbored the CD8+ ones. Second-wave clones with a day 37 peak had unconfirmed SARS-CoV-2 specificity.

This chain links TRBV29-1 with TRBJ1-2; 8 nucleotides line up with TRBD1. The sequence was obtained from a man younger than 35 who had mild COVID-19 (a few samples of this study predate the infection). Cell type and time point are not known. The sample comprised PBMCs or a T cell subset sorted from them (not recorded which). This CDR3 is CSVGDRNYGYTF. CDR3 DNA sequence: TGCAGCGTTGGGGACAGGAACTATGGCTACACCTTC.